The rows below give T cell receptor beta chains drawn from one sample of a study of OX40 agonist ivuxolimab in advanced cancers. The method was immunoSEQ multiplex PCR; TCRdb's version includes in-frame clones alone and lacks a portion of them. The sample includes 60,000 to 90,000 clones, about 81% of them seen just once. The sequencing here drew on CD4+ or CD8+ T cells sorted from blood, taken in a trial of the OX40 agonist ivuxolimab. The receptors were gathered from an adult with an advanced solid tumor such as melanoma, head and neck, liver or kidney cancer. Both conserved end residues are part of each CDR3. Each record gives: J gene, clone size, V gene, D gene, CDR3 DNA, CDR3 protein. The D gene is left open where the match is weak. Clone size is stated in some rows and not others, as once, few, many or a class when expanded.

J: TRBJ1-4; size: .; V: TRBV30; D: .; DNA: TGTGCCTGGTCAGGCAGGGTGGGTGAAAAACTGTTTTTT; CDR3: CAWSGRVGEKLFF
J: TRBJ1-1; size: .; V: TRBV28; D: TRBD1; DNA: TGTGCCAGCAGTCCGGGACAGCTCTACACTGAAGCTTTCTTT; CDR3: CASSPGQLYTEAFF
J: TRBJ1-1; size: .; V: TRBV7-8; D: .; DNA: TGTGCCAGCAGCTTAGTAGGATGGAACACTGAAGCTTTCTTT; CDR3: CASSLVGWNTEAFF
J: TRBJ2-3; size: .; V: TRBV6-5; D: .; DNA: TGTGCCAGCAGTCTGACAGCCTACACAGATACGCAGTATTTT; CDR3: CASSLTAYTDTQYF
J: TRBJ2-7; size: few; V: TRBV7-9; D: TRBD2; DNA: TGTGCCAGCAGATCGACCGGGACTAGCACCTACGAGCAGTACTTC; CDR3: CASRSTGTSTYEQYF
J: TRBJ1-5; size: few; V: TRBV30; D: .; DNA: TGTGCCTGGAGCCCGACAAGGGATCAGCCCCAGCATTTT; CDR3: CAWSPTRDQPQHF
J: TRBJ2-7; size: .; V: TRBV6-6; D: TRBD1; DNA: TGTGCCAGCAGCGATCCGGGACAGCGTCTGACCTACGAGCAGTACTTC; CDR3: CASSDPGQRLTYEQYF
J: TRBJ1-4; size: .; V: TRBV5-1; D: TRBD1; DNA: TGCGCCAGCAGAACGGGACAGGGGGCAACTAATGAAAAACTGTTTTTT; CDR3: CASRTGQGATNEKLFF
J: TRBJ1-1; size: .; V: TRBV18; D: TRBD1; DNA: TGTGCCAGCTCACCTCCGGGACAGGGATGGGGCACTGAAGCTTTCTTT; CDR3: CASSPPGQGWGTEAFF
J: TRBJ2-5; size: .; V: TRBV5-1; D: TRBD1; DNA: TGCGCCAGCAGCGCCTGGACAGGGCCGGCGGAGACCCAGTACTTC; CDR3: CASSAWTGPAETQYF
J: TRBJ1-2; size: .; V: TRBV19; D: TRBD1; DNA: TGTGCCAGTCTACCCAAGACAGGGGGCGCTTATGGCTACACCTTC; CDR3: CASLPKTGGAYGYTF
J: TRBJ1-2; size: .; V: TRBV29-1; D: .; DNA: TGCAGCGTTGGCGGGGACATTGGGCTAGGGACCTTC; CDR3: CSVGGDIGLGTF
J: TRBJ1-3; size: .; V: TRBV15; D: TRBD1; DNA: TGTGCCACCAGCAGAGGTATATCCGGGACAGAAAAATTCTCTGGAAACACCATATATTTT; CDR3: CATSRGISGTEKFSGNTIYF
J: TRBJ1-4; size: .; V: TRBV6-1; D: TRBD1; DNA: TGTGCCAGCAGGGGACAGGAGTACGAAAAACTGTTTTTT; CDR3: CASRGQEYEKLFF
J: TRBJ2-3; size: .; V: TRBV12-5; D: TRBD2; DNA: TGTGCTAGTGGTTTGCTGCCGGGACTACGCACAGATACGCAGTATTTT; CDR3: CASGLLPGLRTDTQYF
J: TRBJ1-5; size: .; V: TRBV15; D: .; DNA: TGTGCCACCAGCAGACAAGACAGAGATAGCAATCAGCCCCAGCATTTT; CDR3: CATSRQDRDSNQPQHF
J: TRBJ2-7; size: .; V: TRBV27; D: TRBD2; DNA: TGTGCCAGCAGCCGTACTAGCGGATCCTACGAGCAGTACTTC; CDR3: CASSRTSGSYEQYF
J: TRBJ1-2; size: .; V: TRBV11-2; D: .; DNA: TGTGCCAGCTCGGCCTCCAACTATGGCTACACCTTC; CDR3: CASSASNYGYTF
J: TRBJ2-2; size: few; V: TRBV6-4; D: .; DNA: TGTGCCAGCAGTGAGGGCCTGAACACCGGGGAGCTGTTTTTT; CDR3: CASSEGLNTGELFF
J: TRBJ1-5; size: once; V: TRBV27; D: .; DNA: TGTGCCAGCAGTAAGGAGGGCCTTTATAGCAATCAGCCCCAGCATTTT; CDR3: CASSKEGLYSNQPQHF
J: TRBJ2-7; size: .; V: TRBV7-3; D: TRBD2; DNA: TGTGCCAGCAGCCCGAGCGGGAGTGGCTACGAGCAGTACTTC; CDR3: CASSPSGSGYEQYF
J: TRBJ1-4; size: .; V: TRBV5-1; D: .; DNA: TGCGCCAGCAGCCTCGATATATCAAATGAAAAACTGTTTTTT; CDR3: CASSLDISNEKLFF
J: TRBJ1-5; size: .; V: TRBV7-9; D: .; DNA: TGTGCCAGCAGCTTAGGGCAAGGTGTTCGCAATCAGCCCCAGCATTTT; CDR3: CASSLGQGVRNQPQHF
J: TRBJ2-7; size: .; V: TRBV15; D: .; DNA: TGTGCCACCAGCAGAGAGGCTGTCGGCAGCCGGTACGAGCAGTACTTC; CDR3: CATSREAVGSRYEQYF
J: TRBJ1-4; size: .; V: TRBV1; D: .; DNA: TGCACCAGCAGCCAAGTCCAAACATACAGGGGTGTAAATGAAAAACTGTTTTTT; CDR3: CTSSQVQTYRGVNEKLFF
J: TRBJ1-1; size: few; V: TRBV29-1; D: .; DNA: TGCAGCGCCTTACAGGACTTGAACACTGAAGCTTTCTTT; CDR3: CSALQDLNTEAFF
J: TRBJ2-3; size: few; V: TRBV5-1; D: .; DNA: TGCGCCAGCAGCCTCGGGGGACGGCTAGAGACAGATACGCAGTATTTT; CDR3: CASSLGGRLETDTQYF
J: TRBJ2-7; size: .; V: TRBV5-5; D: .; DNA: TGTGCCAGCAGCTTAGCGGAGAACTACGAGCAGTACTTC; CDR3: CASSLAENYEQYF
J: TRBJ2-2; size: .; V: TRBV5-1; D: TRBD1; DNA: TGCGCCACCTTCATGGTTCCAGGGGGAACCGGGGAGCTGTTTTTT; CDR3: CATFMVPGGTGELFF
J: TRBJ2-7; size: .; V: TRBV21-1; D: .; DNA: TGTGCCAGCAGCAAATGGTTAGGAGGGGCGAGCTCCTACGAGCAGTACTTC; CDR3: CASSKWLGGASSYEQYF
J: TRBJ2-3; size: .; V: TRBV5-4; D: .; DNA: TGTGCCAGCAGTCCTAGGGCGGATACGCAGTATTTT; CDR3: CASSPRADTQYF
J: TRBJ1-2; size: .; V: TRBV6-4; D: TRBD1; DNA: TGTGCCAGCAGAACCGGACAGGGTACTGGTGGCTACACCTTC; CDR3: CASRTGQGTGGYTF
J: TRBJ1-5; size: .; V: TRBV6-1; D: .; DNA: TGTGCCAGCAAGTTTATGGGTAGCAATCAGCCCCAGCATTTT; CDR3: CASKFMGSNQPQHF
J: TRBJ2-2; size: .; V: TRBV19; D: TRBD1; DNA: TGTGCCAGTAGTATAAGTGGGACAGGCACCATCACCGGGGAGCTGTTTTTT; CDR3: CASSISGTGTITGELFF
J: TRBJ1-1; size: .; V: TRBV10-3; D: .; DNA: TGTGCCAGCAGTTACATCCAGGCGATGAACACTGAAGCTTTCTTT; CDR3: CASSYIQAMNTEAFF
J: TRBJ1-2; size: .; V: TRBV18; D: .; DNA: TGTGCCAGCTCACTCTATGACGTAGCAGCTTCAGGTGGCTACACCTTC; CDR3: CASSLYDVAASGGYTF
J: TRBJ2-3; size: .; V: TRBV18; D: TRBD2; DNA: TGTGCCAGCTCACCACCCGCTAGCGGTACCACAGATACGCAGTATTTT; CDR3: CASSPPASGTTDTQYF
J: TRBJ2-7; size: .; V: TRBV15; D: TRBD2; DNA: TGTGCCATCTCCACTAGCGGGTTCCCTAAAGAGCAGTACTTC; CDR3: CAISTSGFPKEQYF
J: TRBJ2-7; size: few; V: TRBV7-2; D: TRBD1; DNA: TGTGCCAGCAGCTTAGCGTTCAGGGGGCGAGAGCAGTACTTC; CDR3: CASSLAFRGREQYF
J: TRBJ2-1; size: .; V: TRBV7-6; D: TRBD2; DNA: TGTGCCAGCCTTTGGACTAGCGGTCCCGCCCCCAACAATGAGCAGTTCTTC; CDR3: CASLWTSGPAPNNEQFF
J: TRBJ1-1; size: .; V: TRBV29-1; D: .; DNA: TGCAGCGTTGTTCTGAACACTGAAGCTTTCTTT; CDR3: CSVVLNTEAFF
J: TRBJ1-2; size: .; V: TRBV6-5; D: .; DNA: TGTGCCAGCAGTTATTTTATTTCGGGCAACTATGGCTACACCTTC; CDR3: CASSYFISGNYGYTF
J: TRBJ2-7; size: .; V: TRBV7-8; D: .; DNA: TGTGCCAGCAGCCAAGTACAGGGAAGGTACGAGCAGTACTTC; CDR3: CASSQVQGRYEQYF
J: TRBJ2-7; size: .; V: TRBV11-3; D: TRBD2; DNA: TGTGCCAGCAGACCCGGGACTAGCCTAGGAGGCTACTACGAGCAGTACTTC; CDR3: CASRPGTSLGGYYEQYF
J: TRBJ1-3; size: .; V: TRBV5-1; D: .; DNA: TGCGCCAGCAGCTTGGGACAGTTCAACTCTGGAAACACCATATATTTT; CDR3: CASSLGQFNSGNTIYF
J: TRBJ1-5; size: .; V: TRBV4-1; D: .; DNA: TGCGCCAGCAGCCACCCGGCGGACAAGCCTTACAATAGCAATCAGCCCCAGCATTTT; CDR3: CASSHPADKPYNSNQPQHF
J: TRBJ1-1; size: .; V: TRBV6-5; D: .; DNA: TGTGCCAGCAGTTACCTGCGGGGGACTGAAGCTTTCTTT; CDR3: CASSYLRGTEAFF
J: TRBJ2-3; size: .; V: TRBV10-3; D: TRBD2; DNA: TGTGCCATCAAACTAGCGGGAGGTGCAGATACGCAGTATTTT; CDR3: CAIKLAGGADTQYF
J: TRBJ2-3; size: .; V: TRBV11-2; D: TRBD2; DNA: TGTGCCAGCAGCCCAGTACTAGCGCAGGCAGATACGCAGTATTTT; CDR3: CASSPVLAQADTQYF
J: TRBJ1-4; size: .; V: TRBV19; D: .; DNA: TGTGCCAGTAGTATATTCTTCTCAACTAATGAAAAACTGTTTTTT; CDR3: CASSIFFSTNEKLFF
J: TRBJ2-2; size: once; V: TRBV4-1; D: TRBD2; DNA: TGTGCCAGCAGCCCGGGACTAGACACCGGGGAGCTGTTTTTT; CDR3: CASSPGLDTGELFF
J: TRBJ1-6; size: many; V: TRBV7-9; D: TRBD1; DNA: TGTGCCAGCAGTCAGGGGGGACGGACGCTTTCACCCCTCCACTTT; CDR3: CASSQGGRTLSPLHF
J: TRBJ2-7; size: .; V: TRBV28; D: TRBD2; DNA: TGTGCCAGCATACCCGGCACTAGCGGGAGGGTCCCCTACGAGCAGTACTTC; CDR3: CASIPGTSGRVPYEQYF